This is a list of T cell receptor beta chains from one sample in a study of T cell repertoires in cytomegalovirus infection. Using its own MiXCR run on the reads, TCRdb lists one record per CDR3 protein. The sample records about 130,000 distinct CDR3 sequences, less than 9.5% being singletons. Material: PBMCs. Receptors were obtained from a human donor in good health (CMV status not recorded). Some clones in this sample may be carry-over from other donors' samples. CDR3s include the opening cysteine and the closing phenylalanine or tryptophan. The order of the fields is clone size, V gene, D gene, J gene, CDR3 DNA, CDR3 protein. A D gene is named only where the DNA matches it firmly. Expanded clones are given a class, and other clones once, few, many or no size at all.

clone_size: many; v_call: TRBV7-9; d_call: -; j_call: TRBJ2-3; cdr3_nt: TGTGCCAGCAGGACGAATGGGGGGCGAAGAGATACGCAGTATTTT; cdr3_aa: CASRTNGGRRDTQYF
clone_size: many; v_call: TRBV7-9; d_call: -; j_call: TRBJ1-1; cdr3_nt: TGTGCCAGCAGCTCCCGGTTCAGGGACACTGAAGCTTTCTTT; cdr3_aa: CASSSRFRDTEAFF
clone_size: many; v_call: TRBV29-1; d_call: -; j_call: TRBJ2-3; cdr3_nt: TGCAGCGTGTCAAGGGGGATCCGAGCAGATACGCAGTATTTT; cdr3_aa: CSVSRGIRADTQYF
clone_size: few; v_call: TRBV15; d_call: TRBD1; j_call: TRBJ1-1; cdr3_nt: TGTGCCACCAGCCCCCGGACAGGGAACACTGAAGCTTTCTTT; cdr3_aa: CATSPRTGNTEAFF
clone_size: many; v_call: TRBV20-1; d_call: -; j_call: TRBJ2-3; cdr3_nt: TGCAGTGCTAGTATCTTTGGCGCTAGCACAGATACGCAGTATTTT; cdr3_aa: CSASIFGASTDTQYF
clone_size: many; v_call: TRBV7-2; d_call: -; j_call: TRBJ1-2; cdr3_nt: TGTGCCAGCAGCGCTCGCTCGGGGGGCTACACCTTC; cdr3_aa: CASSARSGGYTF
clone_size: many; v_call: TRBV25-1; d_call: -; j_call: TRBJ1-1; cdr3_nt: TGTGCCAGCACTTTAGGCGCTGAAGCTTTCTTT; cdr3_aa: CASTLGAEAFF
clone_size: few; v_call: TRBV6-2/TRBV6-3; d_call: -; j_call: TRBJ2-3; cdr3_nt: TGTGCCAGCAGTTTCGACCTAGACTACCCAGATACGCAGTATTTT; cdr3_aa: CASSFDLDYPDTQYF
clone_size: few; v_call: TRBV28; d_call: -; j_call: TRBJ1-5; cdr3_nt: TGTGCCAGCAGATCCGGGACGTTCAATCAGCCCCAGCATTTT; cdr3_aa: CASRSGTFNQPQHF
clone_size: -; v_call: TRBV12-3/TRBV12-4; d_call: -; j_call: TRBJ1-2; cdr3_nt: TGTGCCAGCAGTTCAGCCCCGGCGGGCGGGCTCGGCTACACCTTC; cdr3_aa: CASSSAPAGGLGYTF
clone_size: many; v_call: TRBV12-3/TRBV12-4; d_call: -; j_call: TRBJ1-5; cdr3_nt: TGTGCCAGCAGTGGGATGGGGGACGGGGGAACAGGGAGCAATCAGCCCCAGCATTTT; cdr3_aa: CASSGMGDGGTGSNQPQHF
clone_size: many; v_call: TRBV6-5; d_call: TRBD2; j_call: TRBJ2-3; cdr3_nt: TGTGCCAGCAGGCGGACTAGAGACACAGATACGCAGTATTTT; cdr3_aa: CASRRTRDTDTQYF
clone_size: many; v_call: TRBV28; d_call: -; j_call: TRBJ2-1; cdr3_nt: TGTGCCAGCAGTCCACCATCGGGGGCCAACAATGAGCAGTTCTTC; cdr3_aa: CASSPPSGANNEQFF
clone_size: -; v_call: TRBV20-1; d_call: -; j_call: TRBJ1-1; cdr3_nt: TGCAGTGCTACTACAGGGAGTCACACTGAAGCTTTCTTT; cdr3_aa: CSATTGSHTEAFF
clone_size: -; v_call: TRBV20-1; d_call: TRBD1; j_call: TRBJ1-1; cdr3_nt: TGCAGCGCTGGAACAGGGGAGGCTTTCTTT; cdr3_aa: CSAGTGEAFF
clone_size: -; v_call: TRBV7-4; d_call: -; j_call: TRBJ1-2; cdr3_nt: TGTGCCAGCAGCTTATACGCGGCGGAAGGCTACACCTTC; cdr3_aa: CASSLYAAEGYTF
clone_size: -; v_call: TRBV7-6; d_call: -; j_call: TRBJ2-1; cdr3_nt: TGTGCCAGCAGCTTGGCGGACGGGCACAATGAGCAGTTCTTC; cdr3_aa: CASSLADGHNEQFF
clone_size: -; v_call: TRBV6-5; d_call: -; j_call: TRBJ1-1; cdr3_nt: TGTGCCAGCAGTTCGTCTCGGGGGGTAGCGACTGAAGCTTTCTTT; cdr3_aa: CASSSSRGVATEAFF
clone_size: -; v_call: TRBV29-1; d_call: TRBD2; j_call: TRBJ2-5; cdr3_nt: TGCAGCGTTGACGCGGGAGCCCTCCAAGAGACCCAGTACTTC; cdr3_aa: CSVDAGALQETQYF
clone_size: -; v_call: TRBV20-1; d_call: TRBD2; j_call: TRBJ2-3; cdr3_nt: TGCAGTGCCAGCGGGACTAGCGGGGGCACAGATACGCAGTATTTT; cdr3_aa: CSASGTSGGTDTQYF
clone_size: many; v_call: TRBV19; d_call: TRBD2; j_call: TRBJ2-6; cdr3_nt: TGTGCCAGTAGTGTAGGAACGGGAGGAGCCAACGTCCTGACTTTC; cdr3_aa: CASSVGTGGANVLTF
clone_size: -; v_call: TRBV2; d_call: TRBD2; j_call: TRBJ2-1; cdr3_nt: TGTGCCAGCAGTCCTAGGACTAGCGGGGGCGAGCAGTTCTTC; cdr3_aa: CASSPRTSGGEQFF
clone_size: -; v_call: TRBV20-1; d_call: -; j_call: TRBJ1-5; cdr3_nt: TGCAGTGCTAGAGATGGGGGGTTCGGTCAGCCCCAGCATTTT; cdr3_aa: CSARDGGFGQPQHF
clone_size: -; v_call: TRBV14; d_call: TRBD1; j_call: TRBJ2-2; cdr3_nt: TGTGCCAGCAGCCAGATACAGGGGGTTCACGGGGAGCTGTTTTTT; cdr3_aa: CASSQIQGVHGELFF
clone_size: -; v_call: TRBV19; d_call: -; j_call: TRBJ1-1; cdr3_nt: TGTGCCAGTAGTATTACGGGGGTCGACACTGAAGCTTTATTT; cdr3_aa: CASSITGVDTEALF
clone_size: -; v_call: TRBV14; d_call: TRBD1; j_call: TRBJ2-7; cdr3_nt: TGTGCCAGCAGCCGGTCCGGGACAGGGTCCTCCGAGCAGTACTTC; cdr3_aa: CASSRSGTGSSEQYF
clone_size: -; v_call: TRBV29-1; d_call: -; j_call: TRBJ1-1; cdr3_nt: TGCAGCGTTGTCCCGGGGGGGTCCACTGAAGCTTTCTTT; cdr3_aa: CSVVPGGSTEAFF
clone_size: few; v_call: TRBV13; d_call: TRBD2; j_call: TRBJ2-5; cdr3_nt: TGTGCCAGCAGCCAAAAAGCGGGGGGGCGAGAGACCCAGTACTTC; cdr3_aa: CASSQKAGGRETQYF
clone_size: -; v_call: TRBV28; d_call: -; j_call: TRBJ2-1; cdr3_nt: TGTGCCAGCAGTTCCGGCAGCGAGTCCTACAATGAGCAGTTCTTC; cdr3_aa: CASSSGSESYNEQFF
clone_size: many; v_call: TRBV20-1; d_call: -; j_call: TRBJ1-2; cdr3_nt: TGCAGTGCTCCAGAAGATGGCTACACCTTC; cdr3_aa: CSAPEDGYTF
clone_size: many; v_call: TRBV10-3; d_call: TRBD1; j_call: TRBJ2-1; cdr3_nt: TGTGCCATCAGCCCGACAGGGATGAGCTCCTACAATGAGCAGTTCTTC; cdr3_aa: CAISPTGMSSYNEQFF
clone_size: few; v_call: TRBV6-5; d_call: -; j_call: TRBJ2-5; cdr3_nt: TGTGCCAGCAGTTACTCATCGATTCGGGAGACCCAGTACTTC; cdr3_aa: CASSYSSIRETQYF
clone_size: few; v_call: TRBV6-6; d_call: TRBD2; j_call: TRBJ2-1; cdr3_nt: TGTGCCAGCAGAACAATAGCGGGGGCGGGGAATGAGCAGTTCTTC; cdr3_aa: CASRTIAGAGNEQFF
clone_size: few; v_call: TRBV19; d_call: -; j_call: TRBJ1-4; cdr3_nt: TGTGCCAGTCGTGACCCCCGGGGGGATGAAAAACTGTTTTTT; cdr3_aa: CASRDPRGDEKLFF
clone_size: many; v_call: TRBV19; d_call: TRBD1; j_call: TRBJ2-7; cdr3_nt: TGTGCCAGTAGTACCGGGACAGGGACGGTCTACGAGCAGTACTTC; cdr3_aa: CASSTGTGTVYEQYF
clone_size: many; v_call: TRBV28; d_call: -; j_call: TRBJ1-5; cdr3_nt: TGTGCCAGCAGTTTAGTCTCAGCTAGCAATCAGCCCCAGCATTTT; cdr3_aa: CASSLVSASNQPQHF
clone_size: -; v_call: TRBV12-3/TRBV12-4; d_call: TRBD1; j_call: TRBJ1-1; cdr3_nt: TGTGCCAGCAGTTCTTTCAGGGGGCCCACTGAAGCTTTCTTT; cdr3_aa: CASSSFRGPTEAFF
clone_size: -; v_call: TRBV20-1; d_call: -; j_call: TRBJ2-7; cdr3_nt: TGCAGTGCTAGCGGGCTGAACTCCTACGAGCAGTACTTC; cdr3_aa: CSASGLNSYEQYF
clone_size: many; v_call: TRBV11-3; d_call: -; j_call: TRBJ2-5; cdr3_nt: TGTGCCAGCAGCTCCCGCAACACTCAAGAGACCCAGTACTTC; cdr3_aa: CASSSRNTQETQYF
clone_size: few; v_call: TRBV14; d_call: TRBD1; j_call: TRBJ1-6; cdr3_nt: TGTGCCAGCAGCCAATGGGGACAGGGGCAATCACCCCTCCACTTT; cdr3_aa: CASSQWGQGQSPLHF
clone_size: once; v_call: TRBV4-1; d_call: -; j_call: TRBJ2-5; cdr3_nt: TGTGCCAGCAGCCGAGAAGCGCGGCAAGAGACCCAGTACTTC; cdr3_aa: CASSREARQETQYF
clone_size: many; v_call: TRBV5-1; d_call: TRBD1; j_call: TRBJ2-1; cdr3_nt: TGCGCCAGCAGCTTGGTATGGACAGGTGGATACAATGAGCAGTTCTTC; cdr3_aa: CASSLVWTGGYNEQFF
clone_size: many; v_call: TRBV12-3/TRBV12-4; d_call: -; j_call: TRBJ1-1; cdr3_nt: TGTGCCAGCAGGGAACAAGGAGGAACTGAAGCTTTCTTT; cdr3_aa: CASREQGGTEAFF
clone_size: many; v_call: TRBV7-2; d_call: -; j_call: TRBJ2-3; cdr3_nt: TGTGCCAGCAGCTCCGATTGGGGGGGGCGCACAGATACGCAGTATTTT; cdr3_aa: CASSSDWGGRTDTQYF
clone_size: -; v_call: TRBV20-1; d_call: TRBD1; j_call: TRBJ1-1; cdr3_nt: TGCAGTGCTAGAGATCAAGCTGGACAGGGTCCTGAAGCTTTCTTT; cdr3_aa: CSARDQAGQGPEAFF
clone_size: few; v_call: TRBV5-1; d_call: TRBD1; j_call: TRBJ1-1; cdr3_nt: TGCGCCAGCAGCTTGGGAGCCAGGGGGCAGAACACTGAAGCTTTCTTT; cdr3_aa: CASSLGARGQNTEAFF
clone_size: few; v_call: TRBV20-1; d_call: -; j_call: TRBJ1-2; cdr3_nt: TGCAGTGCTCCCGGGGTTAACTATGGCTACACCTTC; cdr3_aa: CSAPGVNYGYTF
clone_size: many; v_call: TRBV20-1; d_call: -; j_call: TRBJ1-1; cdr3_nt: TGCAGTGCTAGAGAAGGAGGGGACGCTGAAGCTTTCTTT; cdr3_aa: CSAREGGDAEAFF
clone_size: many; v_call: TRBV7-9; d_call: -; j_call: TRBJ2-1; cdr3_nt: TGTGCCAGCAGCTTAGTAGGTGGAGCCTACAATGAGCAGTTCTTC; cdr3_aa: CASSLVGGAYNEQFF
clone_size: -; v_call: TRBV5-5; d_call: -; j_call: TRBJ2-3; cdr3_nt: TGTGCCAGCAGCCAAACGGACAGCTCCACAGATACGCAGTATTTT; cdr3_aa: CASSQTDSSTDTQYF
clone_size: many; v_call: TRBV12-3/TRBV12-4; d_call: -; j_call: TRBJ2-4; cdr3_nt: TGTGCCAGCACCAAAGGGGTCGGCATTCAGTACTTC; cdr3_aa: CASTKGVGIQYF
clone_size: few; v_call: TRBV2; d_call: -; j_call: TRBJ1-4; cdr3_nt: TGTGCCAGCAAGAGGGAAACAACTAATGAAAAACTGTTTTTT; cdr3_aa: CASKRETTNEKLFF
clone_size: many; v_call: TRBV7-8; d_call: -; j_call: TRBJ2-7; cdr3_nt: TGTGCCAGCAGCCCCCAGGACGTCTCCTACGAGCAGTACTTC; cdr3_aa: CASSPQDVSYEQYF
clone_size: many; v_call: TRBV7-2; d_call: -; j_call: TRBJ2-7; cdr3_nt: TGTGCCAGCAGCTTTTCTTTTAACGAGCAGTACTTC; cdr3_aa: CASSFSFNEQYF